The subject of this entry is one T cell receptor beta chain. Its antigen remains unidentified. No base qualities exist here, and no much larger clone lies one base off it. Other DNA sequences in the same sample also yield this CDR3. From cysteine to phenylalanine, the CDR3 is 13 amino acids long. The read is trimmed to its CDR3 DNA, 39 bases read in frame from base 1. The germline V gene (reference sequence) sets CDR1 to LNHDA and CDR2 to SQIVND. Cut back by 3 bases and 1 base, the V and J ends lie 6 bases apart. The sample belongs to a study of shared clonotypes between healthy human individuals (dated by TCRdb to the early 2020s). Background for the entire study: A couple of women and a few men aged 18 to 49 years were included in the cohort. For each donor, CD4 naive and CD4 memory were each run on three plates, CD8 naive on two plates, and CD8 memory on one plate. To estimate repertoire size and how much clonotypes are shared between individuals, the study performed deep sequencing of blood TCR repertoires from roughly five healthy adults. Different laboratories and diverse techniques were used to prepare libraries and sequence TCR repertoires, to increase sequencing depth and limit assay-specific biases. Between about 0.8 and 9.5 billion PBMCs per donor were obtained by leukapheresis.

Using the deep immunoSEQ assay, TCR CDR3 regions were amplified from genomic DNA by multiplex PCR. Extracted genomic DNA from each cell subset was distributed evenly across all wells of several immunoSEQ 96-well plates, and each plate was treated as a replicate. Each replicate PCR for sorted subsets received approximately 200 ng genomic DNA, equal to some 32,000 T cell genomes. Purified libraries were quantified with a Qubit 3.0 fluorometer, sized on a Bioanalyzer 2100, and re-quantified with the KAPA Library Quantification kit. Every immunoSEQ 96-well plate was sequenced on a dedicated single-read 150-cycle Illumina NextSeq 550 flow cell. From the authors' description of their analysis: Because the immunoSEQ output included only junctional sequences and no quality scores, the filtering could not be the same as the filtering used for full-length reads. To assign V/J genes and CDR3, sequences were annotated against IMGT germline references using PyIR, a Python wrapper for IgBLAST v1.9. Any read was removed if the V/J assignment was weak (E-value above 1e-6), the CDR3 was missing, or the read contained stop codons, out-of-frame junctions, or ambiguous translated residues. V3J clonotypes were defined by identical inferred V gene, J gene, and CDR3 amino acid sequence. The percentage overlap between two repertoires was calculated by dividing the number of shared unique clonotypes by the size of the smaller repertoire. RTK rarefaction, the Chao1 estimator, and Recon v2.1 estimates of unobserved clonotypes were used to assess repertoire richness. OLGA was used to compute generation probabilities for all TCRbeta clonotypes that the gDNA method yielded from a handful of donors. Drawn from immuneACCESS, this table holds only the in-frame rearrangements with V and J called that TCRdb kept. Clones are partly lost; checked studies trace under half to an unresolved V gene and leave the rest unexplained. V, J and clone size were drawn from that table, and D and trimming were deduced from the DNA. The sample yields 600,000 to 800,000 clones; about two thirds were counted once. Jointly, the top ten make up around 1.8% of the sample.

The donors were healthy, HIV-negative adults who had no recently reported acute infections or vaccinations. All donors were Caucasian adults living in Nashville, Tennessee, USA. CD4+ T cells were enriched through magnetic negative selection, after which naive cells were positively selected on CD45RA and the remaining negative fraction served as the memory subset. Blood was collected by leukapheresis, and PBMCs were isolated by Ficoll-Histopaque density gradient centrifugation and then cryopreserved in liquid nitrogen vapor phase. Analytical flow cytometry was used to check the purity and quantity of each magnetically sorted T cell population. Genomic DNA was isolated from every sorted fraction and measured by UV absorbance on a Nanodrop 2000c. General findings and caveats noted by the study authors: Sharing across several donors was observed for 5% to 6.5% of naive CD4, 3% to 3.5% of naive CD8, 2.3% of memory CD4, and roughly 0.4% of memory CD8 clonotypes. Rarefaction of sorted-subset datasets indicated incomplete sequencing despite the large sequencing depth. Sampling was limited to blood, and TCR repertoires in tissue likely differ from TCR repertoires in blood. Compared with non-shared clonotypes, clonotypes shared by all four sorted-subset donors had higher generation probabilities. Because the study included a small number of donors, the genetic and exposure-history diversity represented was limited. Estimated clonotype richness was generally larger for naive than for memory subsets. Based on pairwise subsampling, the degree of clonotype sharing among donors was expected to be affected by sequencing depth.

The V and J segments used are TRBV19 and TRBJ1-2; the D gene cannot be resolved reliably. Sequenced input: memory CD4+ T cells sorted from blood. The sample's cell subset or site label is to be understood as: CD45RA-negative fraction. This clonotype was obtained from a woman aged 25 to 39 in good health. Here is the DNA: TGTGCCAGTAGTATGGGCCTTAACTATGGCTACACCTTC. This sequence encodes CASSMGLNYGYTF.